These 17 T cell receptor beta chains share one sample of origin, sequenced in a study of T-cell memory formation after mild COVID-19. TCRdb passed the 5' RACE reads through MiXCR, listing each CDR3 protein once. The sample has 400,000 to 500,000 distinct CDR3 sequences; around 20% are singletons. What was sequenced was PBMCs or a T cell subset sorted from them (not recorded which). The receptors derive from an adult woman who had mild COVID-19 (a few samples of this study predate the infection). Cell type and time point are not known.

The CDR3 region has the DNA TGTGCCAGCAGCTTAGTCCTTCGGCTATTTGCCTTTGACGAGCAGTACTTC. It yields the protein CASSLVLRLFAFDEQYF. The V and J genes are TRBV11-2 and TRBJ2-7; no clear D gene. Per germline, CDR1 SGHAT and CDR2 FQNNGV. The CDR3 is 17 residues long. V was clipped by 1 base and J by 5 bases, with 21 bases between them.

This clonotype was found a few times. CDR3: CASSSKAGSTDTQYF. CDR3 coding DNA: TGTGCCAGCAGCTCCAAGGCGGGTAGCACAGATACGCAGTATTTT. This chain links TRBV4-2 with TRBJ2-3, with TRBD2 as a possible D gene (5 bases). The CDR3 loop spans 15 amino acids. V lost 5 bases and J 0 bases, leaving 12 bases between the germline ends. Germline CDR1 reads LGHNA; CDR2 reads YNFKEQ.

This clonotype was seen a few times. The J gene is TRBJ2-7, the V gene TRBV9; D remains unclear. V dropped 0 bases and J dropped 2 bases, with 12 bases sitting between them. CDR3 length equals 15 residues. CDR1 SGDLS and CDR2 YYNGEE come from the germline V gene. This CDR3 is CASSVAQSPPYEQYF. The DNA of the CDR3 is TGTGCCAGCAGCGTAGCTCAGTCCCCACCCTACGAGCAGTACTTC.

The chain uses TRBV20-1 and TRBJ1-4; D gene ambiguous. V lost 0 bases, J lost 5 bases, and 10 bases lay in between. Germline CDR1 is DFQATT and CDR2 is SNEGSKA (reference sequence). The CDR3 is 14 residues long. The CDR3 sequence is CSARDVRGNEKLFF. CDR3 coding DNA: TGCAGTGCTAGAGATGTACGCGGAAATGAAAAACTGTTTTTT.

The chain has TRBV29-1 and TRBJ2-5; D tentatively reads TRBD1 or TRBD2 (5 bases each). Germline CDR1 and CDR2: SQVTM and ANQGSEA. This CDR3 region has 14 residues. Trimming removed 5 bases from V and 3 bases from J, with 16 bases in between. CDR3 loop: CSVSLTGTKETQYF. The CDR3 DNA is TGCAGCGTTTCTTTAACCGGGACCAAAGAGACCCAGTACTTC.

V is TRBV5-1 and J is TRBJ2-1, with D tentatively TRBD1 (5 bases). V was shortened by 2 bases and J by 2 bases, with 8 bases between the two germline ends. The CDR3 extends over 14 amino acids. Germline CDR1 reads SGHRS; CDR2 reads YFSETQ. CDR3 in amino acids: CASSFSGTYNEQFF. The CDR3 coding sequence is TGCGCCAGCAGCTTCTCAGGGACCTACAATGAGCAGTTCTTC.

This chain uses TRBV11-2 with TRBJ2-1; 12 bases align to TRBD2. The CDR3 is made up of 17 amino acids. Germline values: CDR1 SGHAT, CDR2 FQNNGV. Trimming at V came to 5 bases and at J to 10 bases, leaving 15 bases not matched to a gene. For the CDR3, the DNA is TGTGCCAGCAGCCCCCGGACCCTAGCGGGAGGGGGCAGGGAGCAGTTCTTC. The encoded protein is CASSPRTLAGGGREQFF.

The gene calls are TRBV27 and TRBJ2-3; the D is unclear. V lost 6 bases to trimming and J lost 10 bases, with 11 bases between them. This CDR3 contains 11 residues. CDR1 MNHEY and CDR2 SMNVEV come from the germline V gene (reference sequence). The DNA for the CDR3 is TGTGCCAGCAGCGATCCTTCTTCGCAGTATTTT. Amino acid sequence: CASSDPSSQYF.

This clonotype was counted between two and nine times. The J gene is TRBJ2-4, the V gene TRBV20-1, with D tentatively TRBD2 (6 bases). With 0 bases removed from V and 7 bases from J, the gap between germline ends came to 16 bases. The CDR3 is made up of 15 amino acids. The germline CDR1 and CDR2 sequences are DFQATT and SNEGSKA (reference sequence). The CDR3 sequence is CSARDPRGVLNIQYF. The CDR3 DNA reads TGCAGTGCTAGAGATCCGCGGGGCGTTTTGAACATTCAGTACTTC.

The chain recombines TRBV20-1 with TRBJ2-2, with D possibly TRBD1 on 6 matching bases. Germline-derived CDR1 and CDR2 are DFQATT and SNEGSKA (reference sequence). V was pared by 0 bases and J by 3 bases, with 14 bases between. The CDR3 is made up of 16 amino acids. CDR3 coding DNA: TGCAGTGCTAGAGAGTTGGAGGACAGATACACCGGGGAGCTGTTTTTT. Residues: CSARELEDRYTGELFF.

This clonotype was detected only a few times. The chain has TRBV6-1 and TRBJ2-4; either TRBD1 or TRBD2 may supply D (6 bases each). Germline V gene sequence: CDR1 MNHNS, CDR2 SASEGT. Trimming stripped 6 bases from V and 8 bases from J, with 20 bases between. There are 15 residues in the CDR3. This CDR3 is CASRQPPGGLDIQYF. For the CDR3, the DNA is TGTGCCAGCAGGCAACCCCCCGGGGGCTTAGACATTCAGTACTTC.

The chain uses TRBV15 and TRBJ2-1; 8 bases are shared with TRBD2. The V segment lost 5 bases and the J segment 6 bases; nucleotides outside the gene matches: 6. This CDR3 region has 14 residues. Germline CDR1 reads LNHNV; CDR2 reads YYDKDF (reference sequence). CDR3 in DNA: TGTGCCACCAGCCCCATCACTAGCGGCAATGAGCAGTTCTTC. It translates to CATSPITSGNEQFF. The full variable domain, completed using reference TRBV15 and TRBJ2-1, is DAMVIQNPRYQVTQFGKPVTLSCSQTLNHNVMYWYQQKSSQAPKLLFHYYDKDFNNEADTPDNFQSRRPNTSFCFLDIRSPGLGDTAMYLCATSPITSGNEQFFGPGTRLTVL.

The gene calls are TRBV20-1 and TRBJ2-7, with 8 bases matching TRBD1. Trimming took 6 bases from V and 0 from J; bases not matched to a gene: 4. Germline CDR1 and CDR2: DFQATT and SNEGSKA (reference sequence). This CDR3 contains 13 residues. CDR3 DNA sequence: TGCAGTGCAAAGGACAGGGTCTCCTACGAGCAGTACTTC. Its translation: CSAKDRVSYEQYF.

The V and J genes are TRBV9 and TRBJ2-1; 10 bases fit TRBD1. V trimming: 0 bases; J trimming: 3 bases; junction bases outside the gene matches: 6. The CDR3 loop spans 17 amino acids. The V gene's germline CDR1 is SGDLS and CDR2 YYNGEE. CDR3 amino acids: CASSVDVWTGGYNEQFF. The CDR3 nucleotides are TGTGCCAGCAGCGTAGATGTTTGGACAGGGGGCTACAATGAGCAGTTCTTC.

The chain combines TRBV7-9 with TRBJ1-4; perhaps TRBD1 as D (6 bases). The germline V gene has CDR1 SEHNR and CDR2 FQNEAQ (reference sequence). V was shortened by 5 bases and J by 5 bases, with 15 bases between the two germline ends. The CDR3 sequence is 15 residues long. The CDR3 DNA reads as TGTGCCAGCAGCGTCTGGACAGCACAGAATGAAAAACTGTTTTTT. As protein: CASSVWTAQNEKLFF.

This chain joins TRBV15 and TRBJ1-6; D is ambiguous. The V end was cut by 3 bases, the J end by 5 bases, with 5 bases between. The CDR3 loop spans 13 amino acids. Germline V CDR1 and CDR2: LNHNV, YYDKDF (reference sequence). CDR3 protein: CATSRPDNSPLHF. The CDR3 nucleotides are TGTGCCACCAGCAGGCCTGATAATTCACCCCTCCACTTT. The variable domain in full, with the rest retrieved from reference TRBV15 and TRBJ1-6, is DAMVIQNPRYQVTQFGKPVTLSCSQTLNHNVMYWYQQKSSQAPKLLFHYYDKDFNNEADTPDNFQSRRPNTSFCFLDIRSPGLGDTAMYLCATSRPDNSPLHFGNGTRLTVT.

This clonotype came up a few times. The chain has TRBV18 and TRBJ2-1; D is possibly TRBD1 (5 bases). In germline, CDR1 is KGHSH, CDR2 LQKENI. The length of the CDR3 is 13 residues. Trimming removed 5 bases at V and 9 bases at J, with 14 bases between. The CDR3 DNA reads TGTGCCAGCTCATTCCTAGGGGATTCTGAGCAGTTCTTC. Translated: CASSFLGDSEQFF.